This T cell receptor (beta chain) was found in a study of T-cell reconstitution after alpha-beta-depleted transplantation in children. This clonotype occurred a few times. The target antigen is unknown. Study-wide results and limits: T-cell counts and diversity were attributed mostly to newly produced T cells one year after transplant. In patients about two months after transplant, alpha-beta T cells reportedly arose from several hundred expanded graft clones.

For TCRbeta, the library was prepared with unique molecular identifiers. TCRdb re-called the PCR reads with MiXCR, one entry per CDR3 protein. The sample lists around 960,000 distinct CDR3 sequences, about 31% seen once, with roughly 30% in the top ten. Trimming took 3 bases from V and 6 from J; bases not matched to a gene: 6. The germline gives CDR1 SQVTM, CDR2 ANQGSEA. The CDR3 covers 13 residues. Sample: PBMCs, mostly from graft donor cells, taken 360 days after TCRalphabeta/CD19-depleted stem cell transplant. The rearrangement links TRBV29-1 to TRBJ2-7, with 9 bases aligning to TRBD2. This sequence originates from a boy under two years old who had a stem cell transplant for SCID, so the T cells may come from the graft donor. The CDR3 spells CSVEIAGAPEQYF. CDR3 in DNA: TGCAGCGTTGAGATAGCGGGGGCCCCCGAGCAGTACTTC.